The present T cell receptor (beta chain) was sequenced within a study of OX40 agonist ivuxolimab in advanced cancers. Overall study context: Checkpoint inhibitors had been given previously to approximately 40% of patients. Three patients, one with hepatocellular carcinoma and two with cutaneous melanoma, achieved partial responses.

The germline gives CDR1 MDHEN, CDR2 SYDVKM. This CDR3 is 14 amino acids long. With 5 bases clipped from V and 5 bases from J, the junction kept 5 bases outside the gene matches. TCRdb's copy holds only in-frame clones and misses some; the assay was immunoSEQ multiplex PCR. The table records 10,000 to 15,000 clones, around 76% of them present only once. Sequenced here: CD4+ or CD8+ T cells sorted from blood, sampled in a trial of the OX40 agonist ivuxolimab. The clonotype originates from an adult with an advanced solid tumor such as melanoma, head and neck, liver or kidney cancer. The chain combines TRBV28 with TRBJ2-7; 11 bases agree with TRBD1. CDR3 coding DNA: TGTGCCAGCAGTCCGGGGACAGGGGGTAACGAGCAGTACTTC. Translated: CASSPGTGGNEQYF.